Below, 20 T cell receptor beta chains from the same sample are listed, as sequenced in a study of blood T cell repertoires in COVID-19. Assay: immunoSEQ multiplex PCR; the TCRdb copy retains only in-frame clones and omits some. The data contain tens of thousands of clones, around 90% of them singletons. The sample taken for sequencing was peripheral blood. These receptors originate from a woman aged 80 or older with active or convalescent COVID-19.

The chain has TRBV28 and TRBJ2-2, with 7 bases identical to TRBD1. The CDR3 consists of 16 residues. With V trimmed by 8 bases and J by 5 bases, 14 bases remained unmatched. Germline V gene data show CDR1 as MDHEN and CDR2 as SYDVKM. CDR3 sequence (DNA): TGTGCCAGCGGGGATGCCGGGACAGCACAAACCGGGGAGCTGTTTTTT. Translation gives CASGDAGTAQTGELFF.

This chain joins TRBV6-5 and TRBJ1-5; D unresolved. Per germline, CDR1 MNHEY and CDR2 SVGAGI. This CDR3 is 15 amino acids long. V was trimmed by 6 bases and J by 3 bases, leaving 15 bases between them. The CDR3 reads CASSRAAGNNQPQHF. The CDR3 nucleotides are TGTGCCAGCAGCCGAGCCGCGGGGAACAATCAGCCCCAGCATTTT.

This chain joins TRBV19 and TRBJ2-7; weak D call: TRBD1 (5 bases). There are 15 residues in the CDR3. CDR1 is LNHDA, CDR2 SQIVND, per germline (reference sequence). V was clipped by 1 base and J by 1 base, with 11 bases between them. CDR3 amino acids: CASSIGGSKSYEQYF. The CDR3 coding sequence is TGTGCCAGTAGTATAGGGGGCAGTAAATCCTACGAGCAGTACTTC.

This chain uses TRBV6-1 with TRBJ2-1; D gene unclear. The ends were cut back, 3 bases at V and 4 bases at J, with 10 bases in the middle. The CDR3 has 14 residues. Germline V gene data show CDR1 as MNHNS and CDR2 as SASEGT. The CDR3 sequence is CASSDPQAYNEQFF. CDR3 nucleotides: TGTGCCAGCAGTGATCCCCAGGCGTACAATGAGCAGTTCTTC.

The V and J genes are TRBV9 and TRBJ2-1; 16 nucleotides match TRBD2. The length of the CDR3 is 16 residues. Germline V gene sequence: CDR1 SGDLS, CDR2 YYNGEE. With V trimmed by 3 bases and J by 12 bases, 9 bases remained unmatched. The CDR3 protein is CASSEGGLAGGRGQFF. The CDR3 DNA reads TGTGCCAGCAGCGAGGGGGGACTAGCGGGAGGGCGTGGGCAGTTCTTC.

The chain is built from TRBV5-1 and TRBJ2-2, with 11 bases aligning to TRBD1. Germline trimming cut 3 bases from V and 7 bases from J; bases unmatched to any gene: 5. There are 15 residues in the CDR3. In germline, CDR1 is SGHRS, CDR2 YFSETQ. The CDR3 bases are TGCGCCAGCAGCTCAGGACAGGGGGCAGTCGGGGAGCTGTTTTTT. Encoded protein: CASSSGQGAVGELFF.

V gene TRBV20-1 combines with J gene TRBJ1-2, with D maybe TRBD1 (6 bases). V lost 6 bases and J lost 5, with 10 bases in between. In germline, CDR1 is DFQATT, CDR2 SNEGSKA (reference sequence). The CDR3 is 11 residues long. CDR3 in amino acids: CSADQGYGYTF. The CDR3 DNA sequence: TGCAGTGCCGATCAGGGGTATGGCTACACCTTC.

The chain combines TRBV6-2 or TRBV6-3 with TRBJ2-1; D might be TRBD2 (6 bases). CDR3 length: 19 residues. The V end lost 6 bases, the J end lost 4 bases, and 28 bases lay between the germline ends. Germline assignment: CDR1 MNHEY and CDR2 SVGEGT. CDR3 sequence reads: CASSPGGFGSSGPYNEQFF. The CDR3 DNA reads as TGTGCCAGCAGCCCTGGAGGGTTCGGGTCCAGCGGGCCTTACAATGAGCAGTTCTTC.

The chain uses TRBV11-3 and TRBJ1-5, with D possibly matching TRBD1 (5 bases). The germline gives CDR1 SGHNT, CDR2 YENEEA. V was trimmed by 2 bases and J by 2 bases, leaving 10 bases between them. This CDR3 comprises 15 residues. CDR3 sequence reads: CASSLSGLGNQPQHF. DNA for the CDR3: TGTGCCAGCAGCTTATCAGGGCTTGGCAATCAGCCCCAGCATTTT.

This clone occurred once. This rearrangement joins TRBV9 to TRBJ2-1; 12 nucleotides line up with TRBD2. CDR3 length: 16 amino acids. Germline lookup yields CDR1 SGDLS and CDR2 YYNGEE. With V trimmed by 4 bases and J by 3 bases, 5 bases remained unmatched. The CDR3 nucleotides read TGTGCCAGCAGCCTTGGACTAGCGGGAAACTACAATGAGCAGTTCTTC. Translating it yields CASSLGLAGNYNEQFF. The complete variable domain, with remaining parts taken from reference TRBV9 and TRBJ2-1, reads DSGVTQTPKHLITATGQRVTLRCSPRSGDLSVYWYQQSLDQGLQFLIQYYNGEERAKGNILERFSAQQFPDLHSELNLSSLELGDSALYFCASSLGLAGNYNEQFFGPGTRLTVL.

The rearrangement uses TRBV28 and TRBJ1-5; D might be TRBD1 (5 bases). The CDR3 contains 15 residues. Germline CDR1 reads MDHEN; CDR2 reads SYDVKM. The germline V and J ends were trimmed by 10 bases and 2 bases, with 18 bases remaining between them. DNA of the CDR3: TGTGCCACCCAAAAACAGGTATATGGCAATCAGCCCCAGCATTTT. Translation gives CATQKQVYGNQPQHF. Combining the CDR3 with reference TRBV28 and TRBJ1-5 gives the whole variable domain DVKVTQSSRYLVKRTGEKVFLECVQDMDHENMFWYRQDPGLGLRLIYFSYDVKMKEKGDIPEGYSVSREKKERFSLILESASTNQTSMYLCATQKQVYGNQPQHFGDGTRLSIL.

The genes are TRBV4-3 and TRBJ2-1; 12 bases match TRBD2. The CDR3 extends over 17 amino acids. The germline CDR1 and CDR2 sequences are LGHNA and YSLEER. Trimming took 4 bases from V and 2 from J; bases not matched to a gene: 6. CDR3 residues: CASSLRLAGDPYNEQFF. The CDR3 DNA follows: TGCGCCAGCAGCCTTCGACTAGCGGGAGACCCCTACAATGAGCAGTTCTTC.

This rearrangement joins TRBV2 to TRBJ2-6, with a possible D match to TRBD2 (5 bases). V was trimmed by 6 bases and J by 1 base, leaving 16 bases between them. The CDR3 runs to 17 residues. From germline, CDR1 is SNHLY and CDR2 FYNNEI. CDR3 loop: CASSPRGEGSGANVLTF. CDR3 nucleotides: TGTGCCAGCAGCCCTCGGGGAGAGGGATCTGGGGCCAACGTCCTGACTTTC.

J is TRBJ1-1 and V is TRBV7-3; D is undetermined. Germline V gene data show CDR1 as SGHTA and CDR2 as FQGTGA. V lost 1 base and J lost 4, with 13 bases in between. The CDR3 totals 15 residues. CDR3 in amino acids: CASSLRSIPGTEAFF. Here the CDR3 DNA reads TGTGCCAGCAGCTTAAGGTCAATCCCCGGCACTGAAGCTTTCTTT.

As for this clone: Other nucleotide sequences from this sample produce the same CDR3. V usage is TRBV6-2 or TRBV6-3 and J usage is TRBJ2-3; a weak D match, TRBD1 (6 bases). CDR1 is MNHEY, CDR2 SVGEGT, per germline. The CDR3 totals 11 residues. Trimming removed 6 bases from V and 8 bases from J, with 9 bases in between. The CDR3 spells CASSLGGTQYF. Written as DNA, the CDR3 is TGTGCCAGCAGCCTAGGGGGTACGCAGTATTTT.

The CDR3 DNA is TGTGCCAGCAGATACCTGGACGGGGACTATGGCTACACCTTC. Protein product: CASRYLDGDYGYTF. V is TRBV27 and J is TRBJ1-2, with D unresolved. CDR3 length: 14 residues. CDR1 and CDR2 (germline): MNHEY, SMNVEV (reference sequence). Trimming shortened V by 6 bases and J by 3 bases, and 14 bases separated the two germline ends.

The chain carries TRBV18 and TRBJ1-1; 7 positions agree with TRBD1. Germline CDR1 reads KGHSH; CDR2 reads LQKENI. There are 14 residues in the CDR3. With V trimmed by 3 bases and J by 5 bases, 6 bases remained unmatched. Written as DNA, the CDR3 is TGTGCCAGCTCACCCCGACAGGGCTGGACTGAAGCTTTCTTT. It specifies CASSPRQGWTEAFF.

V and J are TRBV2 and TRBJ2-2; possible D gene TRBD2, 5 bases. Germline-derived CDR1 and CDR2 are SNHLY and FYNNEI. V was shortened by 4 bases and J by 2 bases, with 8 bases between the two germline ends. This CDR3 contains 14 residues. CDR3 loop: CASSADFNTGELFF. The CDR3 DNA is TGTGCCAGCAGTGCGGACTTTAACACCGGGGAGCTGTTTTTT.

This clone was found once. The chain couples TRBV9 to TRBJ2-7; a possible D gene is TRBD1 (6 bases). This CDR3 comprises 14 residues. The germline V and J ends were trimmed by 3 bases and 0 bases, with 10 bases remaining between them. Per germline, CDR1 SGDLS and CDR2 YYNGEE. The CDR3 reads CASSGSGDSYEQYF. CDR3 DNA: TGTGCCAGCAGCGGCTCAGGGGACTCCTACGAGCAGTACTTC.

V and J are TRBV28 and TRBJ2-5; tentatively, D is TRBD1 (9 bases). The CDR3 covers 15 residues. CDR1 MDHEN and CDR2 SYDVKM come from the germline V gene. Trimming stripped 8 bases from V and 5 bases from J, with 21 bases between. The CDR3 region has the DNA TGTGCCAGCGCTCTCGGGGGGGACAGGGATGAGACCCAGTACTTC. This sequence encodes CASALGGDRDETQYF.